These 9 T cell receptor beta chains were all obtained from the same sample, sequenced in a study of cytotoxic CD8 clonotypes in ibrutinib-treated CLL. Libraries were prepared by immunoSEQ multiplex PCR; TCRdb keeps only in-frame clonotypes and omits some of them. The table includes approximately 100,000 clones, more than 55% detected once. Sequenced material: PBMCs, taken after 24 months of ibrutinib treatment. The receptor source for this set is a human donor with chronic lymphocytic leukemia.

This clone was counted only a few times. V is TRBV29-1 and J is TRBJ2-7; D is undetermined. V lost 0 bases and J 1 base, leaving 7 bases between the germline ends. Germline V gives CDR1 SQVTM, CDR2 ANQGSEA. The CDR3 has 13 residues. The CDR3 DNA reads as TGCAGCGTTGAAGAGGCCCCTTCCTACGAGCAGTACTTC. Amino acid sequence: CSVEEAPSYEQYF.

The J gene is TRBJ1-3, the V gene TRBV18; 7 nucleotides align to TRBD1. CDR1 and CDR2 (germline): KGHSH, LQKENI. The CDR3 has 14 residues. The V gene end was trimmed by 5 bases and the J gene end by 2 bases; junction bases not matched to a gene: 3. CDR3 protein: CASSEQGAGNTIYF. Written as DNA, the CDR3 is TGTGCCAGCTCAGAGCAGGGGGCTGGAAACACCATATATTTT.

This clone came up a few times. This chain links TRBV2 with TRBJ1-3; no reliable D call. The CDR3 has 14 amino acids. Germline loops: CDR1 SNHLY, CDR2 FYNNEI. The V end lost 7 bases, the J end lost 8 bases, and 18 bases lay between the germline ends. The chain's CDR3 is CASTRNSREDTIYF. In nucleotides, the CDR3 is TGTGCCAGCACACGGAACTCTCGCGAAGACACCATATATTTT.

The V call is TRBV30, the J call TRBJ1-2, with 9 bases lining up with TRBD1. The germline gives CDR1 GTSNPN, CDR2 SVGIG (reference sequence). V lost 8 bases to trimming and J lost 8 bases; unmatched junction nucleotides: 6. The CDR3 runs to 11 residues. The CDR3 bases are TGTGCCGGACAGGGGATCTACGGCTACACCTTC. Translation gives CAGQGIYGYTF.

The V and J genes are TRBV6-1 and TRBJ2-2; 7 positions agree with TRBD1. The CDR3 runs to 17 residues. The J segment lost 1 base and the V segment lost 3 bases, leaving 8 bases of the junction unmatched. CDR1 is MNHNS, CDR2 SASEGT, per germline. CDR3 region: CASSERGQFKNTGELFF. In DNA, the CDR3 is TGTGCCAGCAGTGAGAGGGGGCAGTTTAAGAACACCGGGGAGCTGTTTTTT.

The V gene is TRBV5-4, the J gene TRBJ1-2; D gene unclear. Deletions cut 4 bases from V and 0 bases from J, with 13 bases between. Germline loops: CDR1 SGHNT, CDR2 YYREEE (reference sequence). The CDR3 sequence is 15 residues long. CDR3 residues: CASSHNAAPNYGYTF. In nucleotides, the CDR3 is TGTGCCAGCAGCCATAACGCCGCTCCTAACTATGGCTACACCTTC.

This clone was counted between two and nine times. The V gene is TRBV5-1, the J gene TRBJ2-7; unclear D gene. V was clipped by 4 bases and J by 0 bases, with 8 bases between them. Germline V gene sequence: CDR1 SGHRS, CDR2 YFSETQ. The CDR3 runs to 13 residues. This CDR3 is CASSQDRSYEQYF. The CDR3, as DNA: TGCGCCAGCAGCCAGGACCGCTCCTACGAGCAGTACTTC. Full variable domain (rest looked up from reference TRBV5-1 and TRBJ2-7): KAGVTQTPRYLIKTRGQQVTLSCSPISGHRSVSWYQQTPGQGLQFLFEYFSETQRNKGNFPGRFSGRQFSNSRSEMNVSTLELGDSALYLCASSQDRSYEQYFGPGTRLTVT.

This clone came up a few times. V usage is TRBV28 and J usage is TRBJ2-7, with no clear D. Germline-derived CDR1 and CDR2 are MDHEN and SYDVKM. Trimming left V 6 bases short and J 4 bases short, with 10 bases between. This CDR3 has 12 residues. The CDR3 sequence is CASSRRAYEQYF. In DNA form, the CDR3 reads TGTGCCAGCAGCCGTAGGGCGTACGAGCAGTACTTC.

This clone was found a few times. The CDR3: CARRWGMGEQFF. Here the CDR3 DNA reads TGTGCCCGTCGCTGGGGGATGGGGGAGCAGTTCTTC. The rearrangement joins TRBV6-6 to TRBJ2-1; D assignment may be TRBD1 or TRBD2 (5 bases each). The germline V gene encodes CDR1 MNHNY and CDR2 SVGAGI (reference sequence). CDR3 length equals 12 residues. The V end lost 11 bases, the J end lost 10 bases, and 18 bases lay between the germline ends.